One and the same sample provided the 22 T cell receptor beta chains below, sequenced in a study of T cell changes during pregnancy in multiple sclerosis. Profiled with immunoSEQ multiplex PCR; TCRdb holds only in-frame clones, not every one. The table records more than 95,000 clones, 93% of them present only once. The sample here was peripheral blood, taken after pregnancy. The receptors shown here come from a female donor with multiple sclerosis, enrolled in a pregnancy study.

The chain has TRBV9 and TRBJ1-1; no reliable D call. Deletions cut 4 bases from V and 6 bases from J, with 7 bases between. Looked up from germline, CDR1 is SGDLS and CDR2 is YYNGEE. The CDR3 consists of 11 residues. As DNA, the CDR3 is TGTGCCAGCAGCCCAGGTGCTGAAGCTTTCTTT. It specifies CASSPGAEAFF.

The rearrangement joins TRBV5-1 to TRBJ2-3; the match to TRBD1 covers 7 bases. Unmatched junction bases numbered 8, after V lost 1 base and J lost 6 bases. Germline values: CDR1 SGHRS, CDR2 YFSETQ. This CDR3 has 15 residues. CDR3 coding DNA: TGCGCCAGCAGCTTGTGGGAGACAGGGCAGGATACGCAGTATTTT. Translated: CASSLWETGQDTQYF. Together with reference TRBV5-1 and TRBJ2-3, the CDR3 gives the full variable domain: KAGVTQTPRYLIKTRGQQVTLSCSPISGHRSVSWYQQTPGQGLQFLFEYFSETQRNKGNFPGRFSGRQFSNSRSEMNVSTLELGDSALYLCASSLWETGQDTQYFGPGTRLTVL.

The chain carries TRBV11-2 and TRBJ1-2, with D perhaps TRBD1 (5 bases). Germline CDR1 SGHAT, CDR2 FQNNGV. Trimming removed 10 bases at V and 7 bases at J, with 25 bases between. This CDR3 has 15 residues. The CDR3 DNA is TGTGCCACCCACGTCGGAGGGGCACGTTTAGCTGGCTACACCTTC. Protein product: CATHVGGARLAGYTF.

CDR3 sequence: CASSLQGAFDTEAFF. In DNA form, the CDR3 reads TGTGCCAGCAGCTTACAGGGGGCCTTCGACACTGAAGCTTTCTTT. V and J are TRBV7-6 and TRBJ1-1, with TRBD1 matching over 8 bases. The CDR3 has 15 residues. The germline V gene encodes CDR1 SGHVS and CDR2 FNYEAQ. V lost 2 bases, J lost 3 bases, and 5 bases stayed unmatched.

The V and J genes are TRBV6-5 and TRBJ1-1, with unresolved D. In germline, CDR1 is MNHEY, CDR2 SVGAGI. This CDR3 spans 14 amino acids. Trimming removed 5 bases from V and 4 bases from J, with 14 bases in between. This CDR3 reads CASSALGVGTEAFF. The CDR3 coding sequence is TGTGCCAGCAGTGCCCTCGGGGTGGGCACTGAAGCTTTCTTT.

V usage is TRBV15 and J usage is TRBJ2-5, with D tentatively TRBD1 (5 bases). Germline CDR1 and CDR2: LNHNV and YYDKDF (reference sequence). The germline V and J ends were trimmed by 1 base and 5 bases, with 11 bases remaining between them. This CDR3 is built from 14 residues. Here the CDR3 reads CATSRGAGMETQYF. CDR3 DNA sequence: TGTGCCACCAGCAGAGGTGCAGGGATGGAGACCCAGTACTTC.

V gene TRBV19 combines with J gene TRBJ2-3; the match to TRBD1 covers 9 bases. This CDR3 is 13 amino acids long. Trimming cost V 6 bases and J 4 bases; bases outside gene matches: 2. Germline values: CDR1 LNHDA, CDR2 SQIVND (reference sequence). CDR3 amino acids: CASRGQGADTQYF. CDR3 in DNA: TGTGCCAGTAGGGGACAGGGCGCAGATACGCAGTATTTT.

The V gene is TRBV7-3, the J gene TRBJ2-3; D may be TRBD2 (5 bases). The CDR3 covers 16 residues. Germline CDR1 and CDR2: SGHTA and FQGTGA. Between the trimmed V and J ends, which lost 5 bases and 5 bases, there was a span of 20 bases. The CDR3 here is CASSNGLFGSRDTQYF. CDR3 DNA sequence: TGTGCCAGCAGCAACGGACTGTTTGGGTCAAGAGATACGCAGTATTTT.

V is TRBV19 and J is TRBJ1-4, with D uncertain. The CDR3 totals 16 residues. Germline V gene sequence: CDR1 LNHDA, CDR2 SQIVND (reference sequence). Trimming pared 5 bases from V and 0 bases from J, leaving 13 bases between. Written as DNA, the CDR3 is TGTGCCAGTAGTCCTGCATTGCGGGCAACTAATGAAAAACTGTTTTTT. Encoded protein: CASSPALRATNEKLFF.

The chain couples TRBV5-1 to TRBJ1-1; D is ambiguous. Germline loops: CDR1 SGHRS, CDR2 YFSETQ. V was shortened by 2 bases and J by 4 bases, with 12 bases between the two germline ends. This CDR3 is 14 amino acids long. CDR3 sequence reads: CASSFAPGSTEAFF. In DNA form, the CDR3 reads TGCGCCAGCAGCTTTGCACCGGGAAGCACTGAAGCTTTCTTT.

The V gene is TRBV19, the J gene TRBJ1-1, with a possible D match to TRBD1 (6 bases). Germline V gene data show CDR1 as LNHDA and CDR2 as SQIVND (reference sequence). The CDR3 has 13 amino acids. V shed 5 bases and J shed 5 bases, with 12 bases lying between them. The CDR3 is CASSSHRVTEAFF. The CDR3, as DNA: TGTGCCAGTAGTTCCCACAGGGTTACTGAAGCTTTCTTT.

The V call is TRBV6-6, the J call TRBJ2-7; unclear D gene. Germline V gene sequence: CDR1 MNHNY, CDR2 SVGAGI (reference sequence). Trimming left V 6 bases short and J 6 bases short, with 18 bases between. This CDR3 region has 14 residues. The CDR3 loop is CASRPIPRRGEQYF. The DNA of the CDR3 is TGTGCCAGCAGGCCTATTCCAAGACGAGGCGAGCAGTACTTC.

The V gene is TRBV4-3, the J gene TRBJ2-4; TRBD2 matches 8 bases. After removal of 4 bases from V and 5 bases from J, the junction contained 7 bases not matched to a gene. This CDR3 region has 15 residues. Looked up from germline, CDR1 is LGHNA and CDR2 is YSLEER. The CDR3 is CASSRGLGGQNIQYF. CDR3 in DNA: TGCGCCAGCAGCCGGGGACTAGGGGGGCAAAACATTCAGTACTTC.

The chain has TRBV28 and TRBJ2-6, with 11 bases that match TRBD2. The trim removed 7 bases at V and 0 bases at J, leaving 8 bases unmatched. Germline assignment: CDR1 MDHEN and CDR2 SYDVKM. This CDR3 is 18 amino acids long. CDR3 loop: CASTPSGRPLSGANVLTF. CDR3 DNA: TGTGCCAGCACCCCTAGCGGGAGGCCCCTCTCTGGGGCCAACGTCCTGACTTTC.

The chain is built from TRBV4-1 and TRBJ2-7, with 7 bases that match TRBD2. Unmatched junction bases numbered 7, after V lost 1 base and J lost 4 bases. Germline V lookup: CDR1 MGHRA, CDR2 YSYEKL. CDR3 length: 15 amino acids. The CDR3 sequence: CASSQVGKREYEQYF. DNA for the CDR3: TGCGCCAGCAGCCAAGTGGGGAAGCGGGAATACGAGCAGTACTTC.

The chain couples TRBV19 to TRBJ1-5; D gene uncertain. V lost 6 bases and J lost 0, with 9 bases in between. Germline CDR1 and CDR2: LNHDA and SQIVND (reference sequence). The CDR3 is 14 amino acids. CDR3 amino acids: CASRTGNSNQPQHF. As DNA, the CDR3 is TGTGCCAGTAGGACGGGAAATAGCAATCAGCCCCAGCATTTT. The whole variable domain, remainder taken from reference TRBV19 and TRBJ1-5, is DGGITQSPKYLFRKEGQNVTLSCEQNLNHDAMYWYRQDPGQGLRLIYYSQIVNDFQKGDIAEGYSVSREKKESFPLTVTSAQKNPTAFYLCASRTGNSNQPQHFGDGTRLSIL.

CDR3 in DNA: TGCGCCAGCAGCTTTCAACTAGCCGCAGATACGCAGTATTTT. Translation gives CASSFQLAADTQYF. The rearrangement uses TRBV5-1 and TRBJ2-3; tentative D call: TRBD2 (6 bases). CDR3 length equals 14 residues. Germline V gene sequence: CDR1 SGHRS, CDR2 YFSETQ. With 2 bases removed from V and 4 bases from J, the gap between germline ends came to 11 bases.

V is TRBV11-3 and J is TRBJ2-5, with D tentatively TRBD1 (6 bases). Trimming took 5 bases from V and 2 from J, leaving 12 bases between them. CDR3 length: 14 amino acids. Germline V lookup: CDR1 SGHNT, CDR2 YENEEA. Written as DNA, the CDR3 is TGTGCCAGCAGCAGATCCGGGACACAAGAGACCCAGTACTTC. Encoded protein: CASSRSGTQETQYF.

The rearrangement links TRBV7-9 to TRBJ1-1; unclear D gene. With 1 base removed from V and 5 bases from J, the gap between germline ends came to 5 bases. From germline, CDR1 is SEHNR and CDR2 FQNEAQ (reference sequence). The CDR3 totals 12 residues. The CDR3 DNA sequence: TGTGCCAGCAGCTTAGACACAACTGAAGCTTTCTTT. It yields the protein CASSLDTTEAFF.

The count of this clone is one. V gene TRBV4-3 combines with J gene TRBJ1-1; possibly TRBD1 for D (5 bases). Per the germline V gene, CDR1 is LGHNA and CDR2 is YSLEER. This CDR3 contains 13 residues. Deletions cut 5 bases from V and 0 bases from J, with 7 bases between. The CDR3 sequence is CASSLTVNTEAFF. For the CDR3, the DNA is TGCGCCAGCAGCTTGACAGTGAACACTGAAGCTTTCTTT.

The chain joins TRBV27 to TRBJ2-3, with 8 bases that match TRBD2. The CDR3 length is 14 residues. V lost 5 bases, J lost 4 bases, and 5 bases stayed unmatched. Germline loops: CDR1 MNHEY, CDR2 SMNVEV (reference sequence). The CDR3 loop is CASSRSGSPDTQYF. CDR3 sequence (DNA): TGTGCCAGCAGTCGAAGCGGGAGCCCAGATACGCAGTATTTT.

This clone has a single count. The chain carries TRBV7-2 and TRBJ1-2; 7 bases agree with TRBD1. The CDR3 consists of 12 residues. Germline V lookup: CDR1 SGHTA, CDR2 FQGNSA. Unmatched junction bases numbered 3, after V lost 3 bases and J lost 8 bases. CDR3 amino acids: CASSFTGAGYTF. CDR3 bases: TGTGCCAGCAGCTTTACAGGGGCCGGCTACACCTTC.